This T cell receptor beta chain originates from a study of T cell responses to AZD1222 COVID-19 vaccine (dated by TCRdb to about 2021). As for the study more broadly: Because spike-specific TCR depth and breadth did not differ between the two schedules, AZD1222 recipients who got a second dose at roughly 4 weeks were pooled with those who got a second dose at roughly 12 weeks. A total of 233 trial participants underwent TCR sequencing, of whom some 200 had received two doses of AZD1222 and approximately 26 had received two doses of the MenACWY control vaccine. Trial participants were enrolled by age into subgroups of 18-55, 56-69 and 70-plus years, and approximately 150, 30 and 60 TCR-sequenced participants, respectively, were included in these subgroups. Study-wide findings and limitations: Participants were mostly white British, with more females than males. The authors suggested clonal diversity may have been underestimated. Conclusions about previously exposed vaccinees are limited, since just a handful of AZD1222 recipients were seropositive for SARS-CoV-2 at baseline. After two AZD1222 doses, both the breadth and the depth of spike-specific TCRs were significantly higher than at day 0 and than in MenACWY recipients. No day 14 peak-response samples were available, so repertoires were characterized only after the peak T cell response. The vaccine-associated CD4 TCRs covered the entire spike protein, and the dominant responses fell in regions 160-218 and 743-854. Reportedly, almost half of the unique spike-specific TCRs recognized epitopes lying outside the regions that are mutated in the B.1.351 and B.1.1.7 variants. In the small 56-69-year group, the increase in depth fell short of significance, most likely because of low power.

Concerning this clone itself: The clone's antigen remains unknown. Base quality data are lacking; no much larger clone is found one base away.

Interpreted using the paper, the time point label stands for: baseline before first vaccination. The vaccinee samples were drawn from two UK trials, COV001 and COV002, one of which was a single-blind randomized controlled phase 2/3 trial testing AZD1222 (ChAdOx1 nCoV-19) in healthy adults. For TCRbeta chain sequencing, PBMC samples from trial participants were taken at day 0 and at day 28 after the second dose. The CDR3 regions of human TCRbeta chains were analyzed by immunosequencing. The authors' pipeline ran thus. Repertoire TCRs were checked for matches against a reference library of SARS-CoV-2-specific TCRs that had been generated using the MIRA antigen-specificity platform. Breadth was defined as the fraction of unique TCRs that were SARS-CoV-2-associated. Depth was defined as the fraction of total T cells that were SARS-CoV-2-associated. Using the MIRA data, each spike-specific TCR was assigned both to the spike region to which the TCR was reactive and to a CD4 or CD8 class. Log10-transformed breadth and depth values were compared by one-way ANOVA with Sidak's multiple comparisons tests. Drawn from immuneACCESS, this table holds only the in-frame rearrangements with V and J called that TCRdb kept. Clones are partly lost; checked studies trace under half to an unresolved V gene and leave the rest unexplained. The V and J calls and the clone size are those of that table, but D and trimming were determined from the DNA. This sample gives roughly 140,000 clones in total; around nine tenths of them show up just once. The ten largest clones take up roughly 4.7% of the sample.

The CDR1 and CDR2 encoded by the germline V gene are MNHEY and SVGAGI. Measured from the cysteine to the phenylalanine, the CDR3 is 14 residues long. Just CDR3 DNA is preserved here, 42 bases in frame from base 1. Cut back by 5 bases and 7 bases, the V and J ends lie 17 bases apart. The chain is assembled from TRBV6-5 and TRBJ2-5; the D gene lacks a confident call. The source of this sequence is an adult in good health. The sample consisted of peripheral blood, taken on day 0 of AZD1222 vaccination. The CDR3 region: CASSSLKHLGTQYF. The DNA sequence is TGTGCCAGCAGTAGTCTTAAGCACCTGGGGACCCAGTACTTC.